The text below deals with one T cell receptor (beta chain). Assay: immunoSEQ multiplex PCR; the TCRdb copy retains only in-frame clones and omits some. The table shows approximately 2.5 million clones, with approximately 94% occurring only once. The CDR3 runs to 12 residues. Germline V gives CDR1 SGHTA, CDR2 FQGNSA. The germline V and J ends were trimmed by 5 bases and 9 bases, with 11 bases remaining between them. Adults of Caucasian background living in Nashville, Tennessee made up all donors. This sample stems from a study of shared clonotypes between healthy human individuals. The receptor comes from a man younger than 30 in good health. Some clones in this sample may be carry-over from other donors' samples. The sequenced sample consisted of naive CD4+ T cells from PBMCs. As to subset: CD45RA+ positively selected. The chain is built from TRBV7-2 and TRBJ2-1; possibly TRBD1 for D (6 bases). The CDR3 DNA is TGTGCCAGCAGCGACGGGACAATTGAGCAGTTCTTC. It codes for CASSDGTIEQFF.